This T cell receptor beta chain was obtained from a study of somatic mutations in cytotoxic T cells in rheumatoid arthritis. Study outcomes and limitations: Only rheumatoid arthritis patients, not healthy controls, showed CD8+ clonality increasing with age.

The CDR3 covers 13 residues. Germline CDR1 is LNHNV and CDR2 is YYDKDF (reference sequence). V was pared by 5 bases and J by 6 bases, with 14 bases between. In the case of this clone: Its target is unknown.

The assay was immunoSEQ multiplex PCR, and TCRdb's table has in-frame clones only and misses some. The sample has 10,000 to 11,000 clones, 85% to 95% seen once. Sequences were obtained from CD8+ T cells sorted from blood. The clonotype comes from a woman aged 18-35 years with rheumatoid arthritis. The genes are TRBV15 and TRBJ2-7, with D possibly matching TRBD1 (5 bases). The DNA of the CDR3 is TGTGCCACCAGCGACAGCAGGGCGCTCGAGCAGTACTTC. It specifies CATSDSRALEQYF.